Given below is one TCR beta chain in context. This record belongs to a study of CD8 T cells in Susac syndrome. Sequencing targeted TCR beta in T cells from blood (CD8+ and CD4+). TEMRA cells were FACS-enriched, and CD8+ and CD4+ T cells were isolated negatively. Random hexamers served to reverse transcribe about 0.45 to 1 ug RNA. The amplification used immunoSEQ multiplex PCR on TCR beta CDR3; it spanned 54 Vbeta and 13 Jbeta. TCRdb processed the immunoSEQ multiplex PCR reads anew with MiXCR; each CDR3 protein has one entry. This table has approximately 68,000 distinct CDR3 sequences, around 96% appearing once. The V end was cut by 2 bases, the J end by 12 bases, with 13 bases between. The CDR3 consists of 13 residues. The germline V gene encodes CDR1 MNHEY and CDR2 SMNVEV (reference sequence).

The chain has TRBV27 and TRBJ1-4, with a weak D call TRBD1 (5 bases). The sequencing input was CD8+ T cells from PBMCs. The clonotype originates from a human donor with multiple sclerosis. The CDR3 coding sequence is TGTGCCAGCAGTTTAACCTTCACCAGGGAACTGTTTTTT. It codes for CASSLTFTRELFF. Full variable domain (outside the CDR3, taken from reference TRBV27 and TRBJ1-4): EAQVTQNPRYLITVTGKKLTVTCSQNMNHEYMSWYRQDPGLGLRQIYYSMNVEVTDKGDVPEGYKVSRKEKRNFPLILESPSPNQTSLYFCASSLTFTRELFFGSGTQLSVL.